This T cell receptor beta chain appears in the sequencing data of a study of T cell changes during pregnancy in multiple sclerosis. The repertoire was sequenced with immunoSEQ multiplex PCR; TCRdb's copy has only in-frame clones and lacks some. The sample records 50,000 to 65,000 clones, 85% to 95% being singletons. V shed 0 bases and J shed 1 base, with 7 bases lying between them. The CDR3 totals 15 residues. The germline gives CDR1 SGHTA, CDR2 FQGNSA. This sample comprised CD8+ T cells from peripheral blood mononuclear cells, obtained in the second trimester of pregnancy. The receptor was derived from a female donor with multiple sclerosis, enrolled in a pregnancy study. V usage is TRBV7-2 and J usage is TRBJ1-5; D is uncertain. CDR3 DNA sequence: TGTGCCAGCAGCTTAGCGGGAGGAAGCAATCAGCCCCAGCATTTT. This codes for CASSLAGGSNQPQHF. The whole variable domain, filled in from reference TRBV7-2 and TRBJ1-5, reads GAGVSQSPSNKVTEKGKDVELRCDPISGHTALYWYRQSLGQGLEFLIYFQGNSAPDKSGLPSDRFSAERTGGSVSTLTIQRTQQEDSAVYLCASSLAGGSNQPQHFGDGTRLSIL.